The sequence of this T cell receptor beta chain was determined in a study of blood T cell repertoires in COVID-19. Study background: Sites across the United States, Italy and Spain contributed samples from acute and convalescent COVID-19. The cDNA or gDNA used as material had been derived from T cells, B-cell-depleted T cells, or PBMCs.

The method was immunoSEQ multiplex PCR; TCRdb's version includes in-frame clones alone and lacks a portion of them. The sample contains a few hundred thousand clones, 80% to 85% of which appear only once. The sequence came from a woman aged 18-29 years with acute or convalescent COVID-19. Sequencing was done on a sample of peripheral blood.

CDR3 coding DNA: TGTGCCAGCAGTCCAGTGGGCGTCCAGCCCCAGCATTTT. Protein: CASSPVGVQPQHF. This chain connects TRBV27 to TRBJ1-5; D is undetermined. The CDR3 extends over 13 amino acids. The germline CDR1 and CDR2 sequences are MNHEY and SMNVEV (reference sequence). V was pared by 5 bases and J by 7 bases, with 12 bases between.